These T cell receptor beta chains were read from a single sample in a study of blood T cell repertoires in COVID-19. The repertoire was sequenced with immunoSEQ multiplex PCR; TCRdb's copy has only in-frame clones and lacks some. The data contain approximately 46,000 clones, roughly 86% of them singletons. The sequencing input was peripheral blood. The receptors here all came from a man aged 55 to 70 with active or convalescent COVID-19. Each CDR3 is given with its conserved first and last residue.

v_call	j_call	cdr3_aa
TRBV7-3	TRBJ1-6	CASSLAGTGAYNSPLHF
TRBV5-4	TRBJ2-2	CASSPGVLGVGTGELFF
TRBV24-1	TRBJ2-5	CATSDFSLAAGVETQYF
TRBV7-2	TRBJ2-6	CASSSAPYRRTFGANVLTF
TRBV5-1	TRBJ1-5	CASSLQGDQPQHF
TRBV20-1	TRBJ1-3	CSASSPRAGNTIYF
TRBV7-6	TRBJ2-5	CASSLFLAGSAETQYF
TRBV7-2	TRBJ2-1	CASSLVLAENEQFF
TRBV5-7	TRBJ2-3	CASSRSADLASTDTQYF
TRBV27	TRBJ1-6	CASSPDRYSPLHF
TRBV11-3	TRBJ1-1	CASSLLGQGTEAFF
TRBV23-1	TRBJ2-7	CASSQTAKGQDLKSYEQYF
TRBV18	TRBJ2-7	CASSPSGTGPYEQYF
TRBV3-1/TRBV3-2	TRBJ1-5	CASSLGQNQPQHF
TRBV29-1	TRBJ2-7	CSVALRLAGAEQYF
TRBV5-1	TRBJ2-5	CASSLAMDRVVGETQYF
TRBV2	TRBJ2-7	CASSGDRSSSYEQYF
TRBV5-4	TRBJ2-5	CASSLERGPVQETQYF
TRBV15	TRBJ2-6	CATSRDKGQGLSGANVLTF
TRBV6-4	TRBJ1-2	CASSDSQGGVNYGYTF
TRBV3-1/TRBV3-2	TRBJ1-2	CASSQWVGGNYGYTF
TRBV11-2	TRBJ2-3	CASSFTSGGAGDTQYF
TRBV19	TRBJ1-1	CASRPGQGILNTEAFF
TRBV4-1	TRBJ1-2	CASSQQGLEGSGYTF
TRBV7-9	TRBJ1-1	CASSFKGSGTEAFF
TRBV3-1/TRBV3-2	TRBJ2-5	CASSQAGGPETQYF
TRBV18	TRBJ1-2	CASSPTEFSYGYTF
TRBV5-1	TRBJ1-1	CASSSGTGITEAFF
TRBV28	TRBJ1-4	CASRPGRRGEKLFF
TRBV7-2	TRBJ1-1	CASKQNAGNTEAFF
TRBV13	TRBJ2-5	CASNSGTAKETQYF
TRBV4-1	TRBJ1-2	CASSQVGDYGYTF
TRBV6-2/TRBV6-3	TRBJ1-1	CASSYTQGNTEAFF
TRBV9	TRBJ1-1	CASSALGGEAFF
TRBV19	TRBJ1-4	CASSFGTATNEKLFF
TRBV5-6	TRBJ1-1	CASSLGDMGTEAFF
TRBV2	TRBJ2-7	CASSETGPTYEQYF
TRBV23-1	TRBJ2-1	CASSRSDWRSSYNEQFF
TRBV2	TRBJ1-4	CATKRGSTNEKLFF
TRBV2	TRBJ2-2	CASSGERPGELFF
TRBV5-1	TRBJ2-3	CASSFQGPTDTQYF
TRBV9	TRBJ1-6	CASSVENLRDRGRSPLHF
TRBV7-8	TRBJ2-2	CASSLKGTVNTGELFF
TRBV7-9	TRBJ2-7	CASSQGLAGEGSYEQYF
TRBV7-9	TRBJ2-3	CASSSGQSGTDTQYF
TRBV7-2	TRBJ1-4	CASSPGQEEEKLFF
TRBV25-1	TRBJ2-5	CASSELGRLGGLETQYF
TRBV29-1	TRBJ1-1	CSAGSGGGNTEAFF
TRBV6-5	TRBJ2-5	CASKADRGGETQYF
TRBV6-5	TRBJ2-4	CASSYSMGTGGIQYF
TRBV7-2	TRBJ2-4	CASSLVGADIQYF
TRBV28	TRBJ1-2	CASSLSQGWGYTF
TRBV19	TRBJ1-1	CASSTSSQDTEAFF
TRBV7-2	TRBJ2-2	CASSLGGLAGKENGELFF
TRBV3-1/TRBV3-2	TRBJ1-1	CASSQGGMGAEAFF
TRBV28	TRBJ1-2	CASSFSVDSYGYTF
TRBV3-1/TRBV3-2	TRBJ2-5	CASSQPSAGEETQYF
TRBV19	TRBJ1-2	CASSSGQATTNYGYTF
TRBV7-8	TRBJ1-2	CASSIDRGGSYGYTF